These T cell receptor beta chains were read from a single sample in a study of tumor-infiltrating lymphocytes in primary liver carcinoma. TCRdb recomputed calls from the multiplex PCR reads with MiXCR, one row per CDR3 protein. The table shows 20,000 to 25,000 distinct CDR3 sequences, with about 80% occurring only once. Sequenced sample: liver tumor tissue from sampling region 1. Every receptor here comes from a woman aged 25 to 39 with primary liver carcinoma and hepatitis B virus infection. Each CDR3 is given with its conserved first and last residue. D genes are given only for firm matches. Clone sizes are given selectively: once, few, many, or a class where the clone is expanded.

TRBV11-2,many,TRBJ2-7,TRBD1,TGTGCCAGCAGCCCCTACACCGGGACAGGGGCCTCCTACGAGCAGTACTTC,CASSPYTGTGASYEQYF
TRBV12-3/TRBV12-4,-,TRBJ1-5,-,TGTGTCAGCAGGCGATTAGATACGGGGACCGATCAACCCCAGCATTTT,CVSRRLDTGTDQPQHF
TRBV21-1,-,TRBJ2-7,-,TGTGCCAGCAGTAGGGTTGGACAGGGGCGCTTTAGATCCTACGAGCAGTACTTC,CASSRVGQGRFRSYEQYF
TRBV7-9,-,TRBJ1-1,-,TGTGCCAGCAGCTTGGGGCTTCCGAACTGCGGAGCTTTCTTT,CASSLGLPNCGAFF
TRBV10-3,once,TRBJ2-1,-,TGTGCCATCAGTTACGTTGGTGGGATAGATGAGTACTTCTTC,CAISYVGGIDEYFF
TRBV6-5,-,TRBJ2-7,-,TGTGCCAGCAATTACAAGGTCAGCAGGTCCTACGAGCAGTACTTC,CASNYKVSRSYEQYF
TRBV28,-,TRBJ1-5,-,TGTGCCATCAGTGTCCCCGAGACAGGCCAGCATTTT,CAISVPETGQHF
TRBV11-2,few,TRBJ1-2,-,TGTGCCTGCAGCTTACCTGCTCAGGACTATGGCTACACCTTC,CACSLPAQDYGYTF
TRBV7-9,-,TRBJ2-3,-,TGTGCCAGCAGCCCTGGCAGTGCCCCTAGCACAGACATGCAGTATTTT,CASSPGSAPSTDMQYF
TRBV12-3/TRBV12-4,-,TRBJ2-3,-,TGTGCTAGCAATTTTCCCCCTCCTAGTACAGATACGCAGTATTTT,CASNFPPPSTDTQYF
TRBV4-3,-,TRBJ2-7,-,TGCGCCAGCAGCCAAACTGTGACTGAGGGTCACATTAGCTACGAGCAGTACTTC,CASSQTVTEGHISYEQYF
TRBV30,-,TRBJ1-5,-,TGTACCTGGATTCCAGGGGCGGGAGGGCCCCAACATTTT,CTWIPGAGGPQHF
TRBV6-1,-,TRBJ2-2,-,TGTGCCAGCAGTGGAACCCTTCCCGGGGGTGCCGCTAACACCGGGGAGCTGTTTTTT,CASSGTLPGGAANTGELFF
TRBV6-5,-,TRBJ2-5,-,TGTGCCAGTAGTATCGACATGGGGCTGATCCAGTACTTC,CASSIDMGLIQYF
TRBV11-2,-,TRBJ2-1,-,TGTGCCATCAGCTTAGAGGCCCCACACAATGAGCAGTTCTTC,CAISLEAPHNEQFF
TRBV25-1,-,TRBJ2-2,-,TGTGCCCTTCATGGCGCTTCGTCGCCTTACACTGGGGGGCTGTTTTTC,CALHGASSPYTGGLFF
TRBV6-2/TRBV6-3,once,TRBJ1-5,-,TGTGCCAGCAATTATCGGGACAAACAGCCCCAGCATTTT,CASNYRDKQPQHF
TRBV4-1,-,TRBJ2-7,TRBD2,TGCGCCAGCAGCCAAGAGAGGACTAGCGGCTATTACGAGCAGTACTTC,CASSQERTSGYYEQYF
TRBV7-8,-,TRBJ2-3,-,TGTGCCAGCAACTTAGGAGCTGGAGGGCTTGGTGATACGCAGTATTTT,CASNLGAGGLGDTQYF
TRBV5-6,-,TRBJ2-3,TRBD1,TGTACCTGCAGCACAGGGGGCAGCAATCAGCCCCAGTATTTT,CTCSTGGSNQPQYF
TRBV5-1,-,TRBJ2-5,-,TGCGCCAGCAGCTTACAGAAAACCCAAGAGACCCAGTACTTC,CASSLQKTQETQYF
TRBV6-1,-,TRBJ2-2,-,TGTGCCAGCAGTGAAACCCTTCCCGGGGACGCCTCGAACACCAGGGAGCTGTTTTTT,CASSETLPGDASNTRELFF
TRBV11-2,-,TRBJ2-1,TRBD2,TGTACCAGCAACACCTCTCTAGCGGGAGGATACATTGAGCAGTTCTTC,CTSNTSLAGGYIEQFF
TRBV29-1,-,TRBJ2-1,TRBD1,TGCAGCGGATTGGCGGGACAGGGGGTGAATGAGCAGTTCTTC,CSGLAGQGVNEQFF
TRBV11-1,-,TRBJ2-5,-,TGTGCCAGTAGCTTGGCAGGGCGCGAAGAGACCCAGTGCTTC,CASSLAGREETQCF
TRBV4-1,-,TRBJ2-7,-,TGCGCCAGCCAAGATCTATACGAGCAGTACTTC,CASQDLYEQYF
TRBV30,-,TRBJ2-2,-,TGTGCCTGTAATACAGGATTAGGCACCGGGGAGCTGTTTTTT,CACNTGLGTGELFF
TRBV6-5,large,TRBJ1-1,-,TGTGCCAGCAGTTACGCAGATGTAGCTTTCTTT,CASSYADVAFF
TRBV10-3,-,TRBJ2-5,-,TGTGCCATCAGTCAGTCGGCTACCTGTCAAGAGACCCAGTACTTC,CAISQSATCQETQYF